A selection of T cell receptor beta chains follows, all from one sample in a study of STAT5B mutations in CD4+ large granular lymphocyte leukemia. TCRdb keeps only in-frame clones here, not all; method: immunoSEQ multiplex PCR. The profile shows tens of thousands of clones, just under 75% of them singletons. Material: CD4+ T cells from blood buffy coats. These receptors were taken from a human donor in good health. Both conserved end residues are part of each CDR3. A D gene is named only where the DNA matches it firmly. Clone size is given for some rows only: seen once, a few or many times, or a class if the clone is expanded.

size	length	D	V	J	CDR3	DNA
-	17	TRBD1	TRBV28	TRBJ1-2	CASSPSRDSQITRGYTF	TGTGCCAGCAGTCCCAGCCGGGACAGTCAAATAACCCGCGGCTACACCTTC
-	16	-	TRBV9	TRBJ1-1	CASSVVKGSAGTEAFF	TGTGCCAGCAGCGTAGTTAAGGGGTCGGCGGGTACTGAAGCTTTCTTT
-	14	-	TRBV7-2	TRBJ2-5	CASSPPGVQETQYF	TGTGCCAGCAGCCCCCCAGGGGTCCAAGAGACCCAGTACTTC
-	15	TRBD1	TRBV5-6	TRBJ2-3	CASSLGTGDTDTQYF	TGTGCCAGCAGCTTGGGGACAGGTGACACAGATACGCAGTATTTT
-	14	TRBD2	TRBV19	TRBJ2-3	CASRLAGPQGTQYF	TGTGCCAGTCGACTAGCGGGGCCACAGGGTACGCAGTATTTT
-	15	-	TRBV2	TRBJ1-2	CASSEGRIRFYGYTF	TGTGCCAGCAGTGAAGGGCGGATTCGATTCTATGGCTACACCTTC
-	13	TRBD1	TRBV25-1	TRBJ2-1	CASRAGGASEQFF	TGTGCCAGCAGAGCAGGGGGCGCAAGTGAGCAGTTCTTC
-	13	-	TRBV30	TRBJ1-3	CAWSVRQADTIYF	TGTGCCTGGAGTGTAAGGCAGGCGGACACCATATATTTT
once	15	-	TRBV7-9	TRBJ2-3	CASSPKEGPEDTQYF	TGTGCCAGCAGCCCCAAGGAGGGCCCGGAAGATACGCAGTATTTT
once	14	-	TRBV5-1	TRBJ1-4	CASSQDPINEKLFF	TGCGCCAGCAGCCAGGACCCGATTAATGAAAAACTGTTTTTT
-	15	TRBD1	TRBV2	TRBJ2-7	CASSADRGPRCEQYF	TGTGCCAGCAGCGCCGACAGGGGGCCAAGGTGCGAGCAGTACTTC
few	12	-	TRBV2	TRBJ1-4	CASSESEAGWFF	TGTGCCAGCAGTGAGTCCGAGGCAGGGTGGTTTTTT
-	18	TRBD1	TRBV15	TRBJ1-2	CATSRDLGQAIPNYGYTF	TGTGCCACCAGCAGAGATTTGGGACAGGCAATTCCTAACTATGGCTACACCTTC
-	12	-	TRBV29-1	TRBJ2-7	CSAGTGPLEQYF	TGCAGCGCCGGGACTGGCCCCCTCGAGCAGTACTTC
-	14	-	TRBV28	TRBJ2-2	CASLGSANTGELFF	TGTGCCAGCCTCGGGTCTGCGAACACCGGGGAGCTGTTTTTT
-	12	-	TRBV7-3	TRBJ2-3	CASSSHTDTQYF	TGTGCCAGCAGCTCCCACACAGATACGCAGTATTTT
-	15	TRBD2	TRBV19	TRBJ2-7	CASSVQLAGDSEQYF	TGTGCCAGTAGTGTTCAACTAGCGGGAGATTCCGAGCAGTACTTC
once	13	TRBD1	TRBV10-2	TRBJ1-2	CASSETGGEGYTF	TGCGCCAGCAGTGAGACAGGGGGCGAGGGCTACACCTTC
-	15	TRBD1	TRBV9	TRBJ1-1	CASSISGTGATEAFF	TGTGCCAGCAGCATTTCCGGGACAGGGGCCACTGAAGCTTTCTTT
-	13	-	TRBV5-1	TRBJ2-2	CASSLAEAGELFF	TGCGCCAGCAGCTTGGCCGAGGCCGGGGAGCTGTTTTTT
-	12	TRBD1	TRBV19	TRBJ1-2	CASNRQTGSYTF	TGTGCCAGTAACAGACAGACAGGGAGCTACACCTTC
once	15	TRBD2	TRBV18	TRBJ2-7	CASSLLAGGTYEQYF	TGTGCCAGCTCTCTTCTAGCGGGAGGTACCTACGAGCAGTACTTC
-	17	-	TRBV7-2	TRBJ2-7	CASSSPGPGPKTYEQYF	TGTGCCAGCAGCTCCCCGGGGCCGGGACCCAAAACCTACGAGCAGTACTTC
-	14	TRBD1	TRBV5-8	TRBJ2-3	CASSPGQGADTQYF	TGTGCCAGCAGCCCGGGACAGGGAGCGGATACGCAGTATTTT
-	13	-	TRBV27	TRBJ2-2	CASSFSFAGELFF	TGTGCCAGCAGTTTTTCATTCGCCGGGGAGCTGTTTTTT
-	15	TRBD1	TRBV11-2	TRBJ2-5	CASSSGQGAGETQYF	TGTGCCAGCAGCTCGGGACAGGGGGCGGGGGAGACCCAGTACTTC
-	12	-	TRBV4-3	TRBJ2-1	CASSQAAGEQFF	TGCGCCAGCAGCCAAGCCGCGGGGGAGCAGTTCTTC
-	17	TRBD1	TRBV9	TRBJ1-6	CASSVGMGTGLNSPLHF	TGTGCCAGCAGCGTAGGGATGGGGACAGGGCTAAATTCACCCCTCCACTTT
-	13	-	TRBV6-1	TRBJ1-2	CASSDGFYGGYTF	TGTGCCAGCAGTGATGGGTTCTACGGCGGCTACACCTTC
-	16	-	TRBV7-9	TRBJ1-1	CASSLVVTGQYTEAFF	TGTGCCAGCAGCTTAGTTGTAACAGGGCAGTACACTGAAGCTTTCTTT
-	15	-	TRBV7-8	TRBJ1-4	CASSLEVKPNEKLFF	TGTGCCAGCAGCTTAGAGGTTAAACCTAATGAAAAACTGTTTTTT
-	14	-	TRBV7-8	TRBJ2-1	CASSLQGPYNEQFF	TGTGCCAGCAGCTTACAGGGACCCTACAATGAGCAGTTCTTC
-	17	-	TRBV19	TRBJ2-3	CASSIVSGGPGTDTQYF	TGTGCCAGTAGTATAGTATCAGGAGGGCCGGGCACAGATACGCAGTATTTT
-	16	TRBD1	TRBV27	TRBJ2-5	CASSRSLQGARETQYF	TGTGCCAGCAGTCGGTCCCTACAGGGGGCAAGAGAGACCCAGTACTTC
-	12	-	TRBV30	TRBJ2-7	CALGAGPTGQYF	TGTGCCCTAGGGGCCGGGCCGACCGGGCAGTACTTC
-	15	-	TRBV7-2	TRBJ1-5	CASSLTVNSNQPQHF	TGTGCCAGCAGCTTAACGGTAAATAGCAATCAGCCCCAGCATTTT
-	15	TRBD1	TRBV2	TRBJ2-2	CASSGQGGGTGELFF	TGTGCCAGCAGTGGACAGGGGGGGGGCACCGGGGAGCTGTTTTTT